This T cell receptor (beta chain) was recovered during a study of shared clonotypes between healthy human individuals. Germline CDR1 reads SGHTA; CDR2 reads FQGTGA. V lost 4 bases and J lost 9, with 19 bases in between. This CDR3 comprises 15 residues. Assay used: immunoSEQ multiplex PCR; TCRdb lists only in-frame clones, some missing. The sample gives about 2.3 million clones, under 95% of which show up once; more than 0.35% is in the top ten. The investigators split CD4+ cells into a CD45RA+ naive subset and a CD45RA-negative memory subset. The sample was naive CD4+ T cells from PBMCs. Subset described: CD45RA+ positively selected. This receptor was obtained from a man aged 18 to 30 in good health. Some clones in this sample may be carry-over from other donors' samples. V usage is TRBV7-3 and J usage is TRBJ2-1; no definite D call. For the CDR3, the DNA is TGTGCCAGCAGCTCCCCGGCAAACATAGGCACTGAGCAGTTCTTC. This codes for CASSSPANIGTEQFF.